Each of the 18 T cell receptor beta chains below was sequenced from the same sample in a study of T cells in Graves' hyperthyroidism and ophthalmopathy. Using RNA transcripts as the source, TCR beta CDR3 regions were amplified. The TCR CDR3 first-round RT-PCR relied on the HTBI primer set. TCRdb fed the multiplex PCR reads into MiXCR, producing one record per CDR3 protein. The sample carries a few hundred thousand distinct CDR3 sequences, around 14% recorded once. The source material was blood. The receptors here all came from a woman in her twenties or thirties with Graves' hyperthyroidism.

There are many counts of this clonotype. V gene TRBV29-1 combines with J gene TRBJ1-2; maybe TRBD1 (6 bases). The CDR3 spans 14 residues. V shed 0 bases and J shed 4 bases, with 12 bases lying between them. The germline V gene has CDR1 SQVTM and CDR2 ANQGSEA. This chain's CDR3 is CSVEDLRRGYGYTF. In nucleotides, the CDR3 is TGCAGCGTTGAAGACTTGCGCAGGGGCTATGGCTACACCTTC. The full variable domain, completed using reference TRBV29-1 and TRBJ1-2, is SAVISQKPSRDICQRGTSLTIQCQVDSQVTMMFWYRQQPGQSLTLIATANQGSEATYESGFVIDKFPISRPNLTFSTLTVSNMSPEDSSIYLCSVEDLRRGYGYTFGSGTRLTVV.

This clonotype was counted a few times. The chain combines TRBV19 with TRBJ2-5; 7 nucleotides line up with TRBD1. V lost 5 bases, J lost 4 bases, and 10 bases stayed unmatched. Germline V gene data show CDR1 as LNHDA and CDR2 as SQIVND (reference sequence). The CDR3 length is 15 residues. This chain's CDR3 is CASSQRQGTGETQYF. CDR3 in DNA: TGTGCCAGTAGTCAACGACAGGGTACGGGAGAGACCCAGTACTTC.

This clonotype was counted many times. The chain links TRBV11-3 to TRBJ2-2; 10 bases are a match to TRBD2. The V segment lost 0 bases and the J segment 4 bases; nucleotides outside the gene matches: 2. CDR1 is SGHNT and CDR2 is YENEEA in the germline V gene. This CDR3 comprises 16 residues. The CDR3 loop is CASSLDLAGATGELFF. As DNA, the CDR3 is TGTGCCAGCAGCTTAGATCTAGCGGGAGCCACCGGGGAGCTGTTTTTT.

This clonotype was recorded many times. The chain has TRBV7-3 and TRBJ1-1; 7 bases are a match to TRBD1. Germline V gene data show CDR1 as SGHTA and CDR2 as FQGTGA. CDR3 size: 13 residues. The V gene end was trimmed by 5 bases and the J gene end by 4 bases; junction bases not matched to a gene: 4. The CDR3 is CASSRRQGTEAFF. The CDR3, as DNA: TGTGCCAGCAGCAGACGACAGGGCACTGAAGCTTTCTTT.

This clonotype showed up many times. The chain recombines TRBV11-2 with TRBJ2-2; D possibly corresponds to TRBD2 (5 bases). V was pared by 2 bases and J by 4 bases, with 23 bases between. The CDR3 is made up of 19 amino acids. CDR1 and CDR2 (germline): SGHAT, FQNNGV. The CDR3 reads CASSLLYPDYELGTGELFF. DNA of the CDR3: TGTGCCAGCAGCTTATTATATCCCGACTATGAACTGGGCACCGGGGAGCTGTTTTTT.

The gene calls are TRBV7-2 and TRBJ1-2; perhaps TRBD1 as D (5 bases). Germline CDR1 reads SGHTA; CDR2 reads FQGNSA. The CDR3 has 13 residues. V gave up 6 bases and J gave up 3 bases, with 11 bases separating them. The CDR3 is CASSPLGDYGYTF. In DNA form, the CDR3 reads TGTGCCAGCAGTCCCCTGGGGGACTATGGCTACACCTTC. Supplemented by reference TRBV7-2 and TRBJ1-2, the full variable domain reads GAGVSQSPSNKVTEKGKDVELRCDPISGHTALYWYRQSLGQGLEFLIYFQGNSAPDKSGLPSDRFSAERTGGSVSTLTIQRTQQEDSAVYLCASSPLGDYGYTFGSGTRLTVV.

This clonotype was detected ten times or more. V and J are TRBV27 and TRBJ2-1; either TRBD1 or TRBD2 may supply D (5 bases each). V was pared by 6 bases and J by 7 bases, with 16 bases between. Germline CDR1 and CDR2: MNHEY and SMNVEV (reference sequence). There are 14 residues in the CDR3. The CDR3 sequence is CASSLGDPQNEQFF. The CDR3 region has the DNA TGTGCCAGCAGCCTCGGGGACCCCCAGAATGAGCAGTTCTTC.

The CDR3: CASSYRWSHTGELFF. The CDR3 DNA is TGTGCCAGCAGTTACCGGTGGAGCCACACCGGGGAGCTGTTTTTT. This chain joins TRBV6-5 and TRBJ2-2; D is ambiguous. Germline CDR1 is MNHEY and CDR2 is SVGAGI. V was pared by 2 bases and J by 3 bases, with 10 bases between. This CDR3 is built from 15 residues.

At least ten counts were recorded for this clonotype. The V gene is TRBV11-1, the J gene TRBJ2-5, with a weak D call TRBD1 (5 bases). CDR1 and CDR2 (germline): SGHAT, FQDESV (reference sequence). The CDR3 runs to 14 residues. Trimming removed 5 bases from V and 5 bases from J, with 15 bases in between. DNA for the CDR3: TGTGCCAGCAGCCTACTCCAGGGAAGCGAGACCCAGTACTTC. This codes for CASSLLQGSETQYF. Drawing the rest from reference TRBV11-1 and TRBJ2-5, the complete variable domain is EAEVAQSPRYKITEKSQAVAFWCDPISGHATLYWYRQILGQGPELLVQFQDESVVDDSQLPKDRFSAERLKGVDSTLKIQPAELGDSAMYLCASSLLQGSETQYFGPGTRLLVL.

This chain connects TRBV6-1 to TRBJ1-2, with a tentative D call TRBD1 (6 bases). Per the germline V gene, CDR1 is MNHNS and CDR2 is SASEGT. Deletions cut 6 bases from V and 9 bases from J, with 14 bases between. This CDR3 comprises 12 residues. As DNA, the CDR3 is TGTGCCAGCAGAAACAGGGTCTCGAGCTACACCTTC. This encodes CASRNRVSSYTF.

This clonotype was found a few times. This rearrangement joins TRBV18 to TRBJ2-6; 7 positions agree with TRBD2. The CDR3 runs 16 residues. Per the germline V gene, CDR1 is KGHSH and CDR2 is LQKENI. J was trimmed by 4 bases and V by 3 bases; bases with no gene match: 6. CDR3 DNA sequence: TGTGCCAGCTCACCGACGCTAGCGGACGGGGCCAACGTCCTGACTTTC. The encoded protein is CASSPTLADGANVLTF.

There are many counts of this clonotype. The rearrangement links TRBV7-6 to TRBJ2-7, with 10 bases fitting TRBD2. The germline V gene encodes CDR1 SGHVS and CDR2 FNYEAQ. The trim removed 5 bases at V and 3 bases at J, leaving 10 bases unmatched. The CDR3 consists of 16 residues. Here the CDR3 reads CASSRTSSGSGYEQYF. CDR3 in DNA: TGTGCCAGCAGCCGAACTTCTAGCGGGAGCGGCTACGAGCAGTACTTC.

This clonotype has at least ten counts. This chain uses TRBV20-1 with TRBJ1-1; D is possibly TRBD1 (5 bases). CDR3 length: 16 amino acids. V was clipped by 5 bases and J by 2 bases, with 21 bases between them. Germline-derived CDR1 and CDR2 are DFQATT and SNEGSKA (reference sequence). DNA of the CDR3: TGCAGTGCTCATAAGATGGCGGGGCTGTCAAACACTGAAGCTTTCTTT. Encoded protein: CSAHKMAGLSNTEAFF.

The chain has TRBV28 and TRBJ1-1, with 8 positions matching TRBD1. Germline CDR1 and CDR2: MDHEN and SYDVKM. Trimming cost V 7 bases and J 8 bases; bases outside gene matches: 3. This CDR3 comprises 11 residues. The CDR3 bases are TGTGCCAGCAACCGGGACAGGGAAGCTTTCTTT. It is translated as CASNRDREAFF.

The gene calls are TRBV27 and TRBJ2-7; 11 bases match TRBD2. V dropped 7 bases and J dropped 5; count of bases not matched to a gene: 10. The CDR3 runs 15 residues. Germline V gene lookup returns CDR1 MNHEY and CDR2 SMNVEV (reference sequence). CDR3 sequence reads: CASTPRGLADHEQYF. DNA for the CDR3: TGTGCCAGCACTCCGAGGGGACTAGCGGACCACGAGCAGTACTTC.

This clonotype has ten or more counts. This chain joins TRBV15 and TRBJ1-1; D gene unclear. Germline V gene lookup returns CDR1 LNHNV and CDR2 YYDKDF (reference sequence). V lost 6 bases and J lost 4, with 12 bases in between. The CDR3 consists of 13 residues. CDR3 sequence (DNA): TGTGCCACCAGGGAGGGAGGGATCACTGAAGCTTTCTTT. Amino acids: CATREGGITEAFF.

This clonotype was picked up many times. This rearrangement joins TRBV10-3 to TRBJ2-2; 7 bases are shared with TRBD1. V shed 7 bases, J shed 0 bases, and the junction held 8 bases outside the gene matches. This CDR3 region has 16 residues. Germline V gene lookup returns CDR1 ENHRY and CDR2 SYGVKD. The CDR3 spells CAITRDGQANTGELFF. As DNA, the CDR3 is TGTGCCATCACTCGGGACGGACAGGCGAACACCGGGGAGCTGTTTTTT.

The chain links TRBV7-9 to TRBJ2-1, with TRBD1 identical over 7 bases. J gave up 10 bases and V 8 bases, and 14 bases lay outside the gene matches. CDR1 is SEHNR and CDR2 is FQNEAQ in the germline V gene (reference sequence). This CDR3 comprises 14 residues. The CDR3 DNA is TGTGCCAGCTCTATCGAAAACAGGGGTGGAGAGCAGTTCTTC. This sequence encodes CASSIENRGGEQFF.